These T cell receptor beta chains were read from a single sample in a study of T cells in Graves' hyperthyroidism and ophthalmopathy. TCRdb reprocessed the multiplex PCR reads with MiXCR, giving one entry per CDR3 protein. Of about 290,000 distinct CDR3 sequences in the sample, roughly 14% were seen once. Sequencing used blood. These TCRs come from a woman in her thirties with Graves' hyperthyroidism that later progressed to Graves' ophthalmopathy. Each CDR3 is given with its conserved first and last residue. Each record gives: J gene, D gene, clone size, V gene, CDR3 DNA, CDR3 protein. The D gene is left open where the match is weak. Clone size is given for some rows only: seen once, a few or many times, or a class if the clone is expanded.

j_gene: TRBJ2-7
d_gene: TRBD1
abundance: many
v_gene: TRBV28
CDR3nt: TGTGCCAGCAGTGCATCGTCGGGACAGGGGGGGGTCTACGAGCAGTACTTC
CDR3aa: CASSASSGQGGVYEQYF

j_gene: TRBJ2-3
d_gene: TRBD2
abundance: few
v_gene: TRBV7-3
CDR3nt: TGTGCCAGCAGCTTAGCGGGGGGGTGGACAGATACGCAGTATTTT
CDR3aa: CASSLAGGWTDTQYF

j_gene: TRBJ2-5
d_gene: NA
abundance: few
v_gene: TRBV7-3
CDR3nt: TGTGCCAGCAGCTTAACGGGACATTCCCAAGAGACCCAGTACTTC
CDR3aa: CASSLTGHSQETQYF

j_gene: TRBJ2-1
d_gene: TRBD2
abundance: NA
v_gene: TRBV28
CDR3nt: TGTGCCAGCAAGGGGGGGACTAGCGGGAGGCCTAACTTCTGGGAGCAGTTCTTC
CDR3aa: CASKGGTSGRPNFWEQFF

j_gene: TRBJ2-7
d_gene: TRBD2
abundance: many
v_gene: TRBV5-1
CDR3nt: TGCGCCAGCAGCATTGGACTAGAACGTATTCCCGAGCAGTACTTC
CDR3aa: CASSIGLERIPEQYF

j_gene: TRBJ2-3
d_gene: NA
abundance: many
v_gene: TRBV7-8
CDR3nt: TGTGCCAGCCGGGAAACAGAGACTAGCACAGATACGCAGTATTTT
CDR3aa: CASRETETSTDTQYF

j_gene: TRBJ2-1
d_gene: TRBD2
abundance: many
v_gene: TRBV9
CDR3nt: TGTGCCAGCAGCGTAGGGACTAGCAATGAGCAGTTCTTC
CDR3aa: CASSVGTSNEQFF

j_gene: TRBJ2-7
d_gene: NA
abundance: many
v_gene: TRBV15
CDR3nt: TGTGCCACCAGCAGAGAACAGGGACCCTACGAGCAGTACTTC
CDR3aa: CATSREQGPYEQYF

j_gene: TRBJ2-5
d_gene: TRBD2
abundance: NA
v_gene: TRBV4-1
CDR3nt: TGCGCCAGCAGCCAGCCGCGGGAGAGGGGTCCGGAGACCCAGTACTTC
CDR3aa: CASSQPRERGPETQYF

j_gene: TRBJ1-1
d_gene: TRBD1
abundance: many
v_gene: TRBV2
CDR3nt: TGTGCCAGCAGTGTACAGGGGCGAGGAATTAGCACTGAAGCTTTCTTT
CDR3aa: CASSVQGRGISTEAFF

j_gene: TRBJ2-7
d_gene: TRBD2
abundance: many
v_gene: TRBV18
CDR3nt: TGTGCCAGCTCACCGGTTCAAGCGGGAGGACACAACGAGCAGTACTTC
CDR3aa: CASSPVQAGGHNEQYF

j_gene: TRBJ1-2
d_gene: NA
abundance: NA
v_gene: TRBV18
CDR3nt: TGTGCCAGCTCACCCCCGACCTCGGGCACCAACTATGGCTACACCTTC
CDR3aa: CASSPPTSGTNYGYTF

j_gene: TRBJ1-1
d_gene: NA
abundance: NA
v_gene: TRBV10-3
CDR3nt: TGTGCCATTCGGAATACAAGGACCGAAGCTTTCTTT
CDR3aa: CAIRNTRTEAFF

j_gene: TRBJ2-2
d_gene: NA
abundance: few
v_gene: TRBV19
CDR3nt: TGTGCCAGTAGTATCCTAGGGCTCACCGGGGAGCTGTTTTTT
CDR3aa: CASSILGLTGELFF

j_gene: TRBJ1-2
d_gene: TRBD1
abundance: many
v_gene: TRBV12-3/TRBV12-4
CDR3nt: TGTGCCAGCAGTTTGGCGACAGGGGCCTATGGCTACACCTTC
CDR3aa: CASSLATGAYGYTF

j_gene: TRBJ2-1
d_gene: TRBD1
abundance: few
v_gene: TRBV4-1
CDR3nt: TGCGCCAGCAGCCCGGGACAGGTCCGTTACAATGAGCAGTTCTTC
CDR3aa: CASSPGQVRYNEQFF

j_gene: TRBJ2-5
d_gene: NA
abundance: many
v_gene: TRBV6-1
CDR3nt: TGTGCCAGCAGTTACGGGCAGGGAAGAAGTGAGACCCAGTACTTC
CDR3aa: CASSYGQGRSETQYF

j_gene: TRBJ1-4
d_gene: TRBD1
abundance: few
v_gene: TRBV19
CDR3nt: TGTGCCAGTAGGTCCCGGGACAGGGGTAATGAAAAACTGTTTTTT
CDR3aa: CASRSRDRGNEKLFF

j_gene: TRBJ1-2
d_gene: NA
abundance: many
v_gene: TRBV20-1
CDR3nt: TGCAGTGCTAGCGACCTTAAGAAGGGAGACTATGGCTACACCTTC
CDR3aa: CSASDLKKGDYGYTF